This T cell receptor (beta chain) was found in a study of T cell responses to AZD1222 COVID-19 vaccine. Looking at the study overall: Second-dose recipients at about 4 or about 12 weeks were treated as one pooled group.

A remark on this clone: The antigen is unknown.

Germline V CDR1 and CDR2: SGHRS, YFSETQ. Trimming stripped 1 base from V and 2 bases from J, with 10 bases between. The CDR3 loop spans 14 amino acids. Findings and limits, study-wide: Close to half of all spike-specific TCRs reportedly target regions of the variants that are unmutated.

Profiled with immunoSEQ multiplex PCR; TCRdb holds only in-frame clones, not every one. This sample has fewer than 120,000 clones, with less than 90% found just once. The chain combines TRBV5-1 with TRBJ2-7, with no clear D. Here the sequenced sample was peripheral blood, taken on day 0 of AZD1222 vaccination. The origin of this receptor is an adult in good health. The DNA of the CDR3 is TGCGCCAGCAGCTTGAGGCAGGAGCCCTACGAGCAGTACTTC. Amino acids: CASSLRQEPYEQYF.